Each of the 27 T cell receptor beta chains below was sequenced from the same sample in a study of OX40 agonist ivuxolimab in advanced cancers. Assay: immunoSEQ multiplex PCR; the TCRdb copy retains only in-frame clones and omits some. Of 75,000 to 85,000 clones in the sample, around 86% were seen once. The starting material was CD4+ or CD8+ T cells sorted from blood, obtained in a trial of the OX40 agonist ivuxolimab. These receptors all come from an adult with an advanced solid tumor such as melanoma, head and neck, liver or kidney cancer.

This chain joins TRBV29-1 and TRBJ2-7; D gene ambiguous. The V and J ends lost 0 bases and 4 bases respectively, with 4 bases between them. The CDR3 runs to 11 residues. The germline CDR1 and CDR2 sequences are SQVTM and ANQGSEA. As DNA, the CDR3 is TGCAGCGTTGAAGATAGGTACGAGCAGTACTTC. Its translation: CSVEDRYEQYF.

This clone was seen only once. This chain joins TRBV6-6 and TRBJ2-7; TRBD1 matches 7 bases. Germline assignment: CDR1 MNHNY and CDR2 SVGAGI (reference sequence). This CDR3 has 15 residues. V was clipped by 7 bases and J by 7 bases; unmatched bases: 16. For the CDR3, the DNA is TGTGCCAGCACCCGGGACAGACGTTCTTTCTTTGAGCAGTACTTC. Its protein product is CASTRDRRSFFEQYF.

The chain links TRBV28 to TRBJ2-3, with 10 nucleotides matching TRBD2. J gave up 6 bases and V 5 bases, and 5 bases lay outside the gene matches. Looked up from germline, CDR1 is MDHEN and CDR2 is SYDVKM. CDR3 length: 14 amino acids. CDR3 sequence: CASSRAGGKDTQYF. As DNA, the CDR3 is TGTGCCAGCAGTCGAGCGGGAGGGAAGGATACGCAGTATTTT.

The sample holds a few counts of this clone. The V gene is TRBV18, the J gene TRBJ2-1, with D possibly TRBD2 on 6 matching bases. Trimming stripped 3 bases from V and 3 bases from J, with 12 bases between. The CDR3 runs 15 residues. From germline, CDR1 is KGHSH and CDR2 LQKENI. CDR3 region: CASSPGRENYNEQFF. CDR3 in DNA: TGTGCCAGCTCACCTGGACGGGAGAACTACAATGAGCAGTTCTTC.

The chain is built from TRBV7-9 and TRBJ2-6; 11 bases agree with TRBD1. This CDR3 region has 17 residues. Germline CDR1 is SEHNR and CDR2 is FQNEAQ (reference sequence). The J segment lost 2 bases and the V segment lost 4 bases, leaving 4 bases of the junction unmatched. CDR3 region: CASSYGQGAPGANVLTF. CDR3 nucleotides: TGTGCCAGCAGCTATGGACAGGGGGCGCCTGGGGCCAACGTCCTGACTTTC.

This chain links TRBV11-2 with TRBJ2-2; a possible D gene is TRBD1 (5 bases). The germline V and J ends were trimmed by 0 bases and 5 bases, with 10 bases remaining between them. The CDR3 consists of 15 residues. Germline CDR1 and CDR2: SGHAT and FQNNGV. The DNA for the CDR3 is TGTGCCAGCAGCTTAGAGGGGCAACGGACCGGGGAGCTGTTTTTT. Protein sequence: CASSLEGQRTGELFF.

The chain joins TRBV6-5 to TRBJ1-1; the D gene is possibly TRBD1 (6 bases). The germline CDR1 and CDR2 sequences are MNHEY and SVGAGI. The CDR3 runs to 16 residues. Trimming took 2 bases from V and 1 from J, leaving 14 bases between them. Written as DNA, the CDR3 is TGTGCCAGCAGTTACAAGGGGGGGCGTGCGAACACTGAAGCTTTCTTT. As protein: CASSYKGGRANTEAFF.

The chain recombines TRBV11-3 with TRBJ1-3, with unresolved D. This CDR3 comprises 16 residues. The germline V gene encodes CDR1 SGHNT and CDR2 YENEEA. Trimming removed 1 base at V and 0 bases at J, with 10 bases between. This CDR3 is CASSLAPVSSGNTIYF. Written as DNA, the CDR3 is TGTGCCAGCAGCTTAGCTCCAGTGAGCTCTGGAAACACCATATATTTT. Full variable domain (outside the CDR3, taken from reference TRBV11-3 and TRBJ1-3): EAGVVQSPRYKIIEKKQPVAFWCNPISGHNTLYWYLQNLGQGPELLIRYENEEAVDDSQLPKDRFSAERLKGVDSTLKIQPAELGDSAVYLCASSLAPVSSGNTIYFGEGSWLTVV.

This clone was seen a single time. The genes are TRBV7-8 and TRBJ2-7; D unresolved. The CDR3 totals 14 residues. The germline V gene has CDR1 SGHVS and CDR2 FQNEAQ. V lost 5 bases and J 0 bases, leaving 11 bases between the germline ends. The CDR3 DNA sequence: TGTGCCAGCAGCGGGTTGGCGAGCTCCTACGAGCAGTACTTC. Translation gives CASSGLASSYEQYF.

The rearrangement links TRBV2 to TRBJ1-2, with a tentative D call TRBD1 (5 bases). Germline values: CDR1 SNHLY, CDR2 FYNNEI. The CDR3 consists of 12 residues. V shed 5 bases and J shed 6 bases, with 10 bases lying between them. CDR3: CASSINRNGYTF. The CDR3 coding sequence is TGTGCCAGCAGTATAAACAGGAATGGCTACACCTTC.

In nucleotides, the CDR3 is TGTGCCACCAGCAGTAGGGTGGGCTACGAGCAGTACTTC. This sequence encodes CATSSRVGYEQYF. The genes are TRBV15 and TRBJ2-7; D is uncertain. The CDR3 runs to 13 residues. With 3 bases removed from V and 3 bases from J, the gap between germline ends came to 9 bases. CDR1 and CDR2 (germline): LNHNV, YYDKDF (reference sequence).

With respect to this clone: Other DNA sequences within the sample encode an identical CDR3. The chain employs TRBV6-6 and TRBJ2-7; D might be TRBD2 (5 bases). V lost 3 bases to trimming and J lost 7 bases, with 7 bases between them. This CDR3 comprises 11 residues. The germline gives CDR1 MNHNY, CDR2 SVGAGI (reference sequence). The DNA for the CDR3 is TGTGCCAGCAGTTATTCGGGGGAGCAGTACTTC. Protein: CASSYSGEQYF.

The sample holds one count of this clone. The gene calls are TRBV4-1 and TRBJ2-5; either TRBD1 or TRBD2 may supply D (5 bases each). Germline V lookup: CDR1 MGHRA, CDR2 YSYEKL. V gave up 0 bases and J gave up 5 bases, with 16 bases separating them. The CDR3 runs to 16 residues. This CDR3 is CASSQDLVGVVETQYF. DNA for the CDR3: TGCGCCAGCAGCCAAGATCTTGTGGGGGTGGTTGAGACCCAGTACTTC.

This chain connects TRBV7-2 to TRBJ1-5; possibly TRBD1 for D (6 bases). Between the trimmed V and J ends, which lost 4 bases and 6 bases, there was a span of 19 bases. The CDR3 has 16 residues. Germline lookup yields CDR1 SGHTA and CDR2 FQGNSA. The DNA of the CDR3 is TGTGCCAGCAGCTCACAATCTGGGGGCTTGGGTCAGCCCCAGCATTTT. It codes for CASSSQSGGLGQPQHF.

This chain connects TRBV7-6 to TRBJ2-7, with TRBD1 matching over 7 bases. The CDR3 length is 14 residues. J was trimmed by 5 bases and V by 4 bases; bases with no gene match: 8. Per the germline V gene, CDR1 is SGHVS and CDR2 is FNYEAQ. CDR3 DNA sequence: TGTGCCAGCAGCTCCTTCGGGACAGTCGACGAGCAGTACTTC. This translates into CASSSFGTVDEQYF.

This clone appeared a single time. This chain connects TRBV11-3 to TRBJ2-5, with a weak D call TRBD1 (5 bases). Trimming shortened V by 2 bases and J by 3 bases, and 7 bases separated the two germline ends. Germline V gene data show CDR1 as SGHNT and CDR2 as YENEEA. The CDR3 loop spans 13 amino acids. In DNA form, the CDR3 reads TGTGCCAGCAGCTTAAGGGGAAAAGAGACCCAGTACTTC. Protein product: CASSLRGKETQYF.

This clone was picked up one time. V gene TRBV6-5 combines with J gene TRBJ2-1; 13 nucleotides align to TRBD2. The CDR3 length is 15 residues. Germline CDR1 reads MNHEY; CDR2 reads SVGAGI. Trimming cost V 2 bases and J 7 bases; bases outside gene matches: 2. CDR3 residues: CASSYPGLAGNEQFF. CDR3 DNA: TGTGCCAGCAGTTACCCGGGACTAGCGGGAAATGAGCAGTTCTTC.

This chain connects TRBV7-2 to TRBJ2-2, with D uncertain. The germline CDR1 and CDR2 sequences are SGHTA and FQGNSA. Trimming shortened V by 6 bases and J by 3 bases, and 5 bases separated the two germline ends. The CDR3 is made up of 12 amino acids. CDR3 DNA: TGTGCCAGCAGAACTTACACCGGGGAGCTGTTTTTT. It encodes CASRTYTGELFF.

The chain employs TRBV10-3 and TRBJ2-7, with TRBD2 identical over 7 bases. The CDR3 loop spans 13 amino acids. V was clipped by 10 bases and J by 2 bases; unmatched bases: 8. From germline, CDR1 is ENHRY and CDR2 SYGVKD. DNA for the CDR3: TGTGCCACCCGCATAGCGGGTCCCTACGAGCAGTACTTC. This sequence encodes CATRIAGPYEQYF.

The CDR3 DNA follows: TGTGCCAGCTGGGGACAGGGAACGTCCTATAATTCACCCCTCCACTTT. Its translation: CASWGQGTSYNSPLHF. The genes are TRBV28 and TRBJ1-6, with 9 bases matching TRBD1. Germline CDR1 MDHEN, CDR2 SYDVKM. CDR3 length: 16 amino acids. V trimming: 8 bases; J trimming: 1 base; junction bases outside the gene matches: 6.

The V gene is TRBV11-2, the J gene TRBJ2-1; no firm D call. Germline assignment: CDR1 SGHAT and CDR2 FQNNGV. Trimming stripped 5 bases from V and 10 bases from J, with 15 bases between. The CDR3 sequence is 13 residues long. Here the CDR3 reads CASSDRLVTEQFF. The CDR3 DNA is TGTGCCAGCAGCGACCGACTCGTTACCGAGCAGTTCTTC.

The V call is TRBV5-4, the J call TRBJ2-7; D call uncertain. The CDR3 loop spans 11 amino acids. Between the trimmed V and J ends, which lost 4 bases and 5 bases, there was a span of 7 bases. The germline CDR1 and CDR2 sequences are SGHNT and YYREEE (reference sequence). The CDR3 loop is CASSAQHEQYF. For the CDR3, the DNA is TGTGCCAGCAGCGCCCAGCACGAGCAGTACTTC.

To note about this clone: This is likely a read error, given that the CDR3 carries no conserved phenylalanine or tryptophan at its end. The chain employs TRBV2 and TRBJ2-7; 7 nucleotides match TRBD1. The CDR3 contains 13 residues. CDR1 is SNHLY and CDR2 is FYNNEI in the germline V gene. The V gene end was trimmed by 6 bases and the J gene end by 3 bases; junction bases not matched to a gene: 5. The CDR3 sequence: CASSRDSYYEQYL. The CDR3 DNA follows: TGTGCCAGCAGCCGGGACAGCTACTACGAGCAGTACCTC.

This clone was seen a handful of times. Other DNA variants within this sample encode the same CDR3. This sequence joins TRBV14 and TRBJ1-5; D might be TRBD1 (5 bases). Germline V gene lookup returns CDR1 SGHDN and CDR2 FVKESK. The V end was cut by 1 base, the J end by 4 bases, with 11 bases between. This CDR3 region has 15 residues. The CDR3 protein is CASSQGGGRNQPQHF. The CDR3 DNA follows: TGTGCCAGCAGCCAAGGTGGGGGTCGGAATCAGCCCCAGCATTTT.

The chain joins TRBV11-3 to TRBJ2-7; 10 nucleotides agree with TRBD1. Per the germline V gene, CDR1 is SGHNT and CDR2 is YENEEA. This CDR3 region has 15 residues. V was pared by 2 bases and J by 5 bases, with 6 bases of the junction left unmatched. The CDR3 nucleotides are TGTGCCAGCAGCTTATGGGGACAGGGGCTCGACGAGCAGTACTTC. It encodes CASSLWGQGLDEQYF.

A single count supports this clone. The rearrangement links TRBV2 to TRBJ2-7; D uncertain. CDR3 length: 14 amino acids. Looked up from germline, CDR1 is SNHLY and CDR2 is FYNNEI. V was pared by 1 base and J by 2 bases, with 9 bases between. The CDR3 DNA reads TGTGCCAGCAGTGAAGGTACAGAGCCCTACGAGCAGTACTTC. This gives the protein CASSEGTEPYEQYF. Drawing the rest from reference TRBV2 and TRBJ2-7, the complete variable domain is EPEVTQTPSHQVTQMGQEVILRCVPISNHLYFYWYRQILGQKVEFLVSFYNNEISEKSEIFDDQFSVERPDGSNFTLKIRSTKLEDSAMYFCASSEGTEPYEQYFGPGTRLTVT.

The chain has TRBV6-5 and TRBJ1-1, with D unresolved. V was clipped by 4 bases and J by 0 bases, with 9 bases between them. The CDR3 sequence is 14 residues long. Germline CDR1 reads MNHEY; CDR2 reads SVGAGI. CDR3 coding DNA: TGTGCCAGCAGTTTTCGACCGCTGAACACTGAAGCTTTCTTT. This translates into CASSFRPLNTEAFF.